This TCR beta chain was documented in a study of Tregs in tolerant kidney transplant recipients. Worth noting for this clone: Its antigen is still unknown.

CD4+CD25+CD127- Tregs, CD4+CD25- non-Tregs, CD4 and CD8 cells were sorted. TCRdb keeps only in-frame clones here, not all; method: immunoSEQ multiplex PCR. In the table there are some 88,000 clones, just over 90% of which are singletons. CDR1 and CDR2 (germline): KGHSH, LQKENI. Trimming shortened V by 3 bases and J by 1 base, and 16 bases separated the two germline ends. The CDR3 runs 16 residues. Broader study findings: No direct test of biological reproducibility was done here. Validation in larger populations is needed because few patients were studied. Tregs expanded with activated donor B cells seemed most donor-specific.

The sequence was collected from a human donor in good health. The sample was CD8+ T cells from blood. The J gene is TRBJ2-7, the V gene TRBV18; maybe TRBD2 (6 bases). CDR3: CASSPSGVAESYEQYF. In DNA form, the CDR3 reads TGTGCCAGCTCACCCTCCGGGGTAGCGGAATCCTACGAGCAGTACTTC.